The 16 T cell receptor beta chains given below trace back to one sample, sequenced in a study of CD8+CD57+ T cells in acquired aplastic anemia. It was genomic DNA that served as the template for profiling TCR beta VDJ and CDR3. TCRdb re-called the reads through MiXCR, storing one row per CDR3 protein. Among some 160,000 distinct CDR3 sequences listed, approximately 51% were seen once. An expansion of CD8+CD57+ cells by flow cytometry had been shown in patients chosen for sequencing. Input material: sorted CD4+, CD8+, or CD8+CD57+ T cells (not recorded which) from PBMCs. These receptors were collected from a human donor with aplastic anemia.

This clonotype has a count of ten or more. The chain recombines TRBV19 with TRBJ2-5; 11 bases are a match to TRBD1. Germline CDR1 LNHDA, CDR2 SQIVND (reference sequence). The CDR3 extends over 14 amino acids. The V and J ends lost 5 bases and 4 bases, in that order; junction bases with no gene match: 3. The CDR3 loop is CASSLGTGGETQYF. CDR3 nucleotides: TGTGCCAGTAGTCTTGGGACAGGGGGAGAGACCCAGTACTTC.

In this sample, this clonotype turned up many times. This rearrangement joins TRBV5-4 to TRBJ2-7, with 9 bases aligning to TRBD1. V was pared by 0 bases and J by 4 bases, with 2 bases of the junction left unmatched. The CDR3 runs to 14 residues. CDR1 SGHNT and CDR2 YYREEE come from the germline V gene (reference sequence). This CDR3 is CASSLDRGPYEQYF. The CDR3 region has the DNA TGTGCCAGCAGCTTGGACAGGGGGCCTTACGAGCAGTACTTC.

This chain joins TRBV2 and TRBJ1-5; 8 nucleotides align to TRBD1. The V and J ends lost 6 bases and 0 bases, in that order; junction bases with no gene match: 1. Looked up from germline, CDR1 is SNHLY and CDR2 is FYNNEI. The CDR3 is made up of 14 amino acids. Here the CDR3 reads CASRDRDSNQPQHF. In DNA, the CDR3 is TGTGCCAGCAGGGACAGGGATAGCAATCAGCCCCAGCATTTT.

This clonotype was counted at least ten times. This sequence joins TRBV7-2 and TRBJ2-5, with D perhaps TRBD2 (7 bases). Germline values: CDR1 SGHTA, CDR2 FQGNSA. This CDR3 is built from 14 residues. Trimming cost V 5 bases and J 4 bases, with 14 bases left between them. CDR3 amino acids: CASSPRGGRETQYF. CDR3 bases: TGTGCCAGCAGCCCGAGGGGGGGCCGAGAGACCCAGTACTTC.

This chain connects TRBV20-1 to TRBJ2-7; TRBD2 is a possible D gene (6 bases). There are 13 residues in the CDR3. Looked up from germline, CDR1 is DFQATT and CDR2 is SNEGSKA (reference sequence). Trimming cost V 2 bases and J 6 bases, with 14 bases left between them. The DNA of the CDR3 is TGCAGTGCTAGACTCCCGGGGACTCCCGAGCAGTACTTC. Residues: CSARLPGTPEQYF.

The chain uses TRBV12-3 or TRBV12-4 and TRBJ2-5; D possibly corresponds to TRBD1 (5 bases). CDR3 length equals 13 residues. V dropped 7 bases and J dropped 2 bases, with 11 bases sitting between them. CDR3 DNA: TGTGCCAGCATTAAGTCAGGGCAAGAGACCCAGTACTTC. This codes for CASIKSGQETQYF.

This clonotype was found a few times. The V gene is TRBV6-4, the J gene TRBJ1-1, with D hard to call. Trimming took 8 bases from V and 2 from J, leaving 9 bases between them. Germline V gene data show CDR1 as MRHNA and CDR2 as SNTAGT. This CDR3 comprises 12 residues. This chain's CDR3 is CASRRVNTEAFF. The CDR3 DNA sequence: TGTGCCAGCCGGAGAGTAAACACTGAAGCTTTCTTT.

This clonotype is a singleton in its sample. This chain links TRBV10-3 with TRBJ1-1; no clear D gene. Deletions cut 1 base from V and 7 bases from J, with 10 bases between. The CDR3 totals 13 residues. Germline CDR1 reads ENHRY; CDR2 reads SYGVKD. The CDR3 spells CAISELLGSEAFF. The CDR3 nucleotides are TGTGCCATCAGTGAGTTGCTCGGCAGTGAAGCTTTCTTT.

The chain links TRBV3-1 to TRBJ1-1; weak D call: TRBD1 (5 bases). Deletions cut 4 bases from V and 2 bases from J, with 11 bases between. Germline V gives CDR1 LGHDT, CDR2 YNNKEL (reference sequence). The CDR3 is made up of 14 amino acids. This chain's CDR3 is CASSLTGDNTEAFF. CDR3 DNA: TGTGCCAGCAGCCTCACAGGAGATAACACTGAAGCTTTCTTT.

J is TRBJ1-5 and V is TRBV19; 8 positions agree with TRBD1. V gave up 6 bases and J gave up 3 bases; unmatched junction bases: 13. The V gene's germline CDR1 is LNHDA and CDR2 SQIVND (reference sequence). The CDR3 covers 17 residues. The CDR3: CASRKPPGQEFNQPQHF. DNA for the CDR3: TGTGCCAGTAGAAAACCACCGGGACAGGAATTCAATCAGCCCCAGCATTTT.

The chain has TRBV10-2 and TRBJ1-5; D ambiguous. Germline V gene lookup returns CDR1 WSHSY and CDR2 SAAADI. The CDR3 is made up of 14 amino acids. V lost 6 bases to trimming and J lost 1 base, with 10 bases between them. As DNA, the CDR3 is TGCGCCAGCAGACAAGGGAGGAGCAATCAGCCCCAGCATTTT. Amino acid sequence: CASRQGRSNQPQHF.

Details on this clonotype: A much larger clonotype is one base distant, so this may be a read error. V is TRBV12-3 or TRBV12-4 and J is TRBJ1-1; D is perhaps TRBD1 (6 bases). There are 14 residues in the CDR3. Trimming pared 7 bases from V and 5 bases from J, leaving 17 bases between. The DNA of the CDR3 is TGTGCCAGCACCCCGGCAGGGGAAATGACTGAAGCTTTCTTT. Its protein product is CASTPAGEMTEAFF.

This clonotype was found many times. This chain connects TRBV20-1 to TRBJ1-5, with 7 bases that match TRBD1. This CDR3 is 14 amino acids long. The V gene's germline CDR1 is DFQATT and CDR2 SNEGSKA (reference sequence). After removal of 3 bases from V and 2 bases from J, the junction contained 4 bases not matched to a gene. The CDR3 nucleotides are TGCAGTGCTAGGGCAGGGGGTGGCAATCAGCCCCAGCATTTT. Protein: CSARAGGGNQPQHF.

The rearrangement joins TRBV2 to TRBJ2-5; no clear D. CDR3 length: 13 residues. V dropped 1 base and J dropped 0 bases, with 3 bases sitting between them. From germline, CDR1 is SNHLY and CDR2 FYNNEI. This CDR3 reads CASSEEHQETQYF. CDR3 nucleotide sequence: TGTGCCAGCAGTGAAGAGCACCAAGAGACCCAGTACTTC.

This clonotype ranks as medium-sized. The CDR3 loop reads CSVRDSNSPLHF. DNA of the CDR3: TGCAGCGTTCGGGACAGTAATTCACCCCTCCACTTT. The J gene is TRBJ1-6, the V gene TRBV29-1, with 7 bases matching TRBD1. CDR1 and CDR2 from the germline V gene are SQVTM and ANQGSEA. This CDR3 has 12 amino acids. V gave up 5 bases and J gave up 6 bases; unmatched junction bases: 1.

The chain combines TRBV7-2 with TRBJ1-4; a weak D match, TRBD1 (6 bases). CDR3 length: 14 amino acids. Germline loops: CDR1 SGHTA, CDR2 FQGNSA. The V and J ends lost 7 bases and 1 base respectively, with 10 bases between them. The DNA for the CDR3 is TGTGCCAGCACCATACAGGGAACTAATGAAAAACTGTTTTTT. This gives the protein CASTIQGTNEKLFF.